The 29 T cell receptor beta chains listed next were all sequenced from one sample in a study of post-analysis software for immune sequencing data. Study-wide points: Controls showed lower frequencies than patients for a handful of TRBV segments, and TRBV5-6, TRBV5-1 and TRBV20-1 were among these.

Antigens of these TCRs are unknown. The library was made from cDNA and included unique molecular identifiers. Using its own MiXCR run on the PCR reads, TCRdb lists one record per CDR3 protein. The data hold over 150,000 distinct CDR3 sequences, with around 30% observed a single time. Sequencing used blood. All receptors derive from a girl aged 5-17 years with multiple sclerosis.

The table lists this clonotype with a count of one. This rearrangement joins TRBV12-3 or TRBV12-4 to TRBJ2-7, with 7 bases aligning to TRBD1. V trimming: 6 bases; J trimming: 4 bases; junction bases outside the gene matches: 6. CDR3 length: 13 amino acids. The CDR3 loop is CASRRQGSYEQYF. CDR3 in DNA: TGTGCCAGCAGGAGACAGGGTTCGTACGAGCAGTACTTC.

Turning to this clonotype: This may arise from a read error, as a much more abundant clone is one base away. J is TRBJ2-7 and V is TRBV15; the match to TRBD1 covers 7 bases. The junction had 19 bases not matched to a gene; V was cut back by 8 bases and J by 9 bases. CDR3 size: 15 residues. Per germline, CDR1 LNHNV and CDR2 YYDKDF (reference sequence). CDR3 amino acids: CATGTRTGARDGQYF. As DNA, the CDR3 is TGTGCCACCGGGACAAGAACAGGGGCTAGGGACGGGCAGTACTTC.

The J gene is TRBJ2-2, the V gene TRBV5-1; D is unclear. Trimming stripped 0 bases from V and 0 bases from J, with 9 bases between. The CDR3 contains 16 residues. Germline V gene lookup returns CDR1 SGHRS and CDR2 YFSETQ. The CDR3 bases are TGCGCCAGCAGCTTGGGAGCGACTTCGAACACCGGGGAGCTGTTTTTT. Translated: CASSLGATSNTGELFF. The full variable domain, rest sourced from reference TRBV5-1 and TRBJ2-2, is KAGVTQTPRYLIKTRGQQVTLSCSPISGHRSVSWYQQTPGQGLQFLFEYFSETQRNKGNFPGRFSGRQFSNSRSEMNVSTLELGDSALYLCASSLGATSNTGELFFGEGSRLTVL.

This clonotype turned up a few times. The rearrangement joins TRBV14 to TRBJ2-1; D might be TRBD2 (6 bases). CDR1 is SGHDN, CDR2 FVKESK, per germline. This CDR3 is 22 amino acids long. V was pared by 1 base and J by 0 bases, with 28 bases between. The CDR3 loop is CASSQGGGIGSPQFYSYNEQFF. The CDR3 coding sequence is TGTGCCAGCAGCCAAGGGGGCGGGATAGGGAGCCCGCAATTCTACTCCTACAATGAGCAGTTCTTC.

This clonotype was counted between two and nine times. This sequence joins TRBV24-1 and TRBJ2-2; unclear D gene. Germline V gives CDR1 KGHDR, CDR2 SFDVKD. The V gene lost 9 bases and the J gene lost 5 bases, with 12 bases spanning the gap. This CDR3 region has 13 residues. The CDR3 sequence: CATRAVGTGELFF. The DNA for the CDR3 is TGTGCCACCCGAGCCGTCGGGACCGGGGAGCTGTTTTTT.

This clonotype has just a few counts. The chain joins TRBV7-3 to TRBJ1-2; no firm D call. CDR3 length: 15 amino acids. CDR1 and CDR2 (germline): SGHTA, FQGTGA. With 3 bases removed from V and 4 bases from J, the gap between germline ends came to 15 bases. In DNA form, the CDR3 reads TGTGCCAGCAGCTTGTCCACGGAAGTTGGCTATGGCTACACCTTC. This sequence encodes CASSLSTEVGYGYTF. Full variable domain (remainder filled in from reference TRBV7-3 and TRBJ1-2): GAGVSQTPSNKVTEKGKYVELRCDPISGHTALYWYRQSLGQGPEFLIYFQGTGAADDSGLPNDRFFAVRPEGSVSTLKIQRTERGDSAVYLCASSLSTEVGYGYTFGSGTRLTVV.

The genes are TRBV11-2 and TRBJ1-3; TRBD1 might be the D (6 bases). V was shortened by 1 base and J by 9 bases, with 13 bases between the two germline ends. Germline values: CDR1 SGHAT, CDR2 FQNNGV. CDR3 length: 14 amino acids. The CDR3 loop is CASSLAGWGATIYF. In DNA form, the CDR3 reads TGTGCCAGCAGCTTAGCAGGATGGGGGGCCACCATATATTTT.

This sequence joins TRBV20-1 and TRBJ2-3; D ambiguous. This CDR3 has 13 amino acids. V shed 0 bases and J shed 0 bases, with 4 bases lying between them. CDR1 is DFQATT and CDR2 is SNEGSKA in the germline V gene (reference sequence). The CDR3 nucleotides are TGCAGTGCTAGAGATAGGAGCACAGATACGCAGTATTTT. It encodes CSARDRSTDTQYF.

This clonotype appeared once. The chain has TRBV2 and TRBJ2-5; D is ambiguous. The CDR3 totals 13 residues. Deletions cut 6 bases from V and 5 bases from J, with 13 bases between. CDR1 and CDR2 from the germline V gene are SNHLY and FYNNEI. The CDR3 DNA reads TGTGCCAGCAGCCTCGATAGAGCGGAGACCCAGTACTTC. Its protein is CASSLDRAETQYF.

The sample holds a few counts of this clonotype. The chain has TRBV7-6 and TRBJ2-5; D is ambiguous. Gene TRBJ2-7 matches the end of the DNA better, so the J call may be wrong. This CDR3 is built from 14 residues. Germline V gene lookup returns CDR1 SGHVS and CDR2 FNYEAQ. CDR3 DNA sequence: TGTGCCAGCAGCCCATTTGCCCCCCTGCGCGAGCAGTACTTC. Amino acids: CASSPFAPLREQYF.

About this clonotype itself: Possible read error: a much larger clone is one base away. V is TRBV7-9 and J is TRBJ2-1; the match to TRBD2 covers 9 bases. Trimming removed 4 bases from V and 5 bases from J; junction bases left unmatched: 6. CDR1 and CDR2 from the germline V gene are SEHNR and FQNEAQ (reference sequence). The CDR3 is made up of 15 amino acids. The CDR3 coding sequence is TGTGCCAGCAGCTCGAGACTAGCGGCCCACAATGAGCAGTTCTTC. It codes for CASSSRLAAHNEQFF.

The chain employs TRBV29-1 and TRBJ2-3; the match to TRBD1 covers 7 bases. The J segment lost 4 bases and the V segment lost 5 bases, leaving 12 bases of the junction unmatched. This CDR3 is built from 15 residues. Germline V CDR1 and CDR2: SQVTM, ANQGSEA. The CDR3 sequence: CSVLTDRAVADTQYF. CDR3 sequence (DNA): TGCAGCGTTCTAACAGACAGGGCAGTCGCAGATACGCAGTATTTT.

This clonotype was recorded many times. The germline gene is not matched at one end of the junction; a read error may be the cause. DNA of the CDR3: TGTGCTAGCAGCCGGGGACTAGCGGAGAATGAGCAGTTCTTC. This translates into CASSRGLAENEQFF. This sequence joins TRBV7-7 and TRBJ2-1; 11 bases fit TRBD2. Germline V gives CDR1 SSHAT, CDR2 FNYEAQ (reference sequence). The CDR3 runs to 14 residues.

With respect to this clonotype: With a much larger clone just one base away, this may be a read error. The V and J genes are TRBV29-1 and TRBJ2-7; D ambiguous. Looked up from germline, CDR1 is SQVTM and CDR2 is ANQGSEA. This CDR3 contains 13 residues. The CDR3 spells CSVEPPGSHEQYF. CDR3 coding DNA: TGCAGCGTTGAACCGCCGGGCTCCCACGAGCAGTACTTC.

The V gene is TRBV19, the J gene TRBJ2-1, with TRBD2 matching over 10 bases. The CDR3 spans 16 residues. The germline V gene has CDR1 LNHDA and CDR2 SQIVND (reference sequence). Unmatched junction bases numbered 9, after V lost 3 bases and J lost 7 bases. The DNA of the CDR3 is TGTGCCAGTAGTATCCCCATGAGAGCGGGAGGGAATGAGCAGTTCTTC. Translation: CASSIPMRAGGNEQFF.

The chain carries TRBV30 and TRBJ2-7; TRBD1 agrees at 11 bases. Germline CDR1 is GTSNPN and CDR2 is SVGIG (reference sequence). The length of the CDR3 is 15 residues. Trimming took 1 base from V and 7 from J; bases not matched to a gene: 9. The CDR3 DNA reads TGTGCCTGGAGTGCCCTTGGACAGGGGGCTCGAGAGCAGTACTTC. As protein: CAWSALGQGAREQYF.

This clonotype was seen at least ten times. The chain is built from TRBV5-1 and TRBJ2-7; D ambiguous. This CDR3 has 12 amino acids. The V and J ends lost 0 bases and 7 bases respectively, with 8 bases between them. CDR1 is SGHRS, CDR2 YFSETQ, per germline. CDR3 DNA: TGCGCCAGCAGCTTGGAAGGGTTTGAGCAGTACTTC. This encodes CASSLEGFEQYF.

Turning to this clonotype: With a much larger clone just one base away, this may be a read error. The chain uses TRBV5-5 and TRBJ2-1, with D perhaps being TRBD1 or TRBD2 (6 bases each). Germline CDR1 is SGHKS and CDR2 is YYEKEE (reference sequence). The CDR3 is made up of 17 amino acids. With 2 bases removed from V and 4 bases from J, the gap between germline ends came to 19 bases. This chain's CDR3 is CASSLNHGGPPYNEQFF. Written as DNA, the CDR3 is TGTGCCAGCAGCTTAAATCATGGGGGGCCCCCTTACAATGAGCAGTTCTTC.

Comment on this clonotype: This may be a read error, as it is one base from a much larger clone. The V call is TRBV20-1, the J call TRBJ2-7; the D is unclear. CDR1 and CDR2 from the germline V gene are DFQATT and SNEGSKA (reference sequence). The CDR3 is 12 amino acids. The CDR3 nucleotides read TGCAGGGCAAGATCCCCTCTCCGGATTCAGTACTTC. Amino acids: CRARSPLRIQYF.

The rearrangement links TRBV20-1 to TRBJ2-7; D is perhaps TRBD1 (5 bases). This CDR3 is 13 amino acids long. V lost 4 bases to trimming and J lost 0 bases, with 10 bases between them. CDR1 and CDR2 (germline): DFQATT, SNEGSKA (reference sequence). This CDR3 reads CSANRQSSYEQYF. The DNA of the CDR3 is TGCAGTGCTAACCGACAGAGCTCCTACGAGCAGTACTTC.

The V and J genes are TRBV18 and TRBJ1-1; unclear D gene. Germline CDR1 is KGHSH and CDR2 is LQKENI. The CDR3 loop spans 14 amino acids. Trimming removed 0 bases at V and 5 bases at J, with 10 bases between. CDR3 amino acids: CASSPPSGVTEAFF. The CDR3 nucleotides are TGTGCCAGCTCACCACCGTCCGGGGTAACTGAAGCTTTCTTT.

This clonotype was picked up many times. V is TRBV7-3 and J is TRBJ2-3; TRBD2 aligns across 8 bases. There are 15 residues in the CDR3. The trim removed 5 bases at V and 2 bases at J, leaving 6 bases unmatched. From germline, CDR1 is SGHTA and CDR2 FQGTGA. CDR3 sequence (DNA): TGTGCCAGCAGCCAAGGTAGCGGGACCACAGATACGCAGTATTTT. Its protein is CASSQGSGTTDTQYF.

A few counts support this clonotype. This chain joins TRBV14 and TRBJ1-3, with D possibly matching TRBD1 (6 bases). Per germline, CDR1 SGHDN and CDR2 FVKESK. Trimming removed 1 base from V and 2 bases from J, with 12 bases in between. The CDR3 spans 16 residues. Here the CDR3 reads CASSQGRGGPGNTIYF. The CDR3 DNA sequence: TGTGCCAGCAGCCAAGGCCGCGGGGGGCCTGGAAACACCATATATTTT.

The rearrangement uses TRBV27 and TRBJ2-3, with D hard to call. Germline V CDR1 and CDR2: MNHEY, SMNVEV (reference sequence). CDR3 length: 13 amino acids. V lost 6 bases and J 2 bases, leaving 9 bases between the germline ends. The CDR3 region has the DNA TGTGCCAGCAGCTGGGCCTCCACAGATACGCAGTATTTT. This encodes CASSWASTDTQYF.

In this sample, this clonotype turned up a few times. The chain has TRBV12-3 or TRBV12-4 and TRBJ1-1; 8 bases align to TRBD1. CDR3 size: 13 residues. The J segment lost 7 bases and the V segment lost 2 bases, leaving 3 bases of the junction unmatched. The chain's CDR3 is CASSLLQGGEAFF. The CDR3 region has the DNA TGTGCCAGCAGTTTACTACAGGGGGGTGAAGCTTTCTTT.

The chain is built from TRBV12-3 or TRBV12-4 and TRBJ2-3; TRBD2 matches 10 bases. The J segment lost 13 bases and the V segment lost 5 bases, leaving 15 bases of the junction unmatched. The CDR3 has 15 residues. DNA of the CDR3: TGTGCCAGCAGTGGACTAGCGGAGAAAACAGATGCGGAGTATTTT. Translating it yields CASSGLAEKTDAEYF.

Concerning this clonotype itself: A much larger clone is a single base away; this may be a read error. V gene TRBV10-3 combines with J gene TRBJ2-1; D is ambiguous. Trimming cost V 3 bases and J 8 bases, with 11 bases left between them. Germline V gene sequence: CDR1 ENHRY, CDR2 SYGVKD. CDR3 length: 13 amino acids. CDR3 loop: CAISEPLEHEQFF. The CDR3 DNA reads TGTGCCATCAGTGAACCTTTGGAACATGAGCAGTTCTTC.

Turning to this clonotype: A clone one base away is much larger, so this may be a read error. V usage is TRBV27 and J usage is TRBJ2-7; TRBD2 aligns across 8 bases. Germline assignment: CDR1 MNHEY and CDR2 SMNVEV (reference sequence). This CDR3 comprises 16 residues. V dropped 2 bases and J dropped 9; count of bases not matched to a gene: 15. The CDR3 region is CASSLRGLTSAGGQYF. CDR3 nucleotide sequence: TGTGCCAGCAGTTTACGAGGGCTGACTAGCGCAGGCGGGCAGTACTTC.

The chain has TRBV27 and TRBJ2-7; TRBD1 matches at 10 bases. Germline V gene sequence: CDR1 MNHEY, CDR2 SMNVEV (reference sequence). Germline trimming cut 3 bases from V and 4 bases from J; bases unmatched to any gene: 6. The CDR3 is 15 residues long. The CDR3 nucleotides are TGTGCCAGCAGTTTGGGACAGGGGAGTGGTTACGAGCAGTACTTC. Its translation: CASSLGQGSGYEQYF.